Listed here are 21 T cell receptor beta chains from one sample, sequenced in a study of spatial heterogeneity in lung cancer. TCRdb redid the calling of the 5' RACE reads with MiXCR, one entry per CDR3 protein. Here the sample spans approximately 10,000 distinct CDR3 sequences, about a sixth being singletons. Time point of the sample: sample taken at primary tumor resection. No cell sorting; template was whole RNA from tumor, lung tissue or PBMC. Specimen: PBMCs, collected at surgery. These receptors were collected from a male donor with early-stage non-small cell lung cancer.

By frequency in the sample, this clonotype is medium-sized. The CDR3 reads CASTDLEEGYTF. The DNA for the CDR3 is TGTGCCAGCACGGACTTGGAGGAAGGCTACACCTTC. V and J are TRBV9 and TRBJ1-2, with D unclear. CDR1 is SGDLS and CDR2 is YYNGEE in the germline V gene. The CDR3 consists of 12 residues. Trimming removed 6 bases from V and 8 bases from J, with 14 bases in between.

The chain has TRBV6-1 and TRBJ2-3; no reliable D call. In germline, CDR1 is MNHNS, CDR2 SASEGT. The CDR3 consists of 14 residues. With 8 bases removed from V and 6 bases from J, the gap between germline ends came to 18 bases. The CDR3 DNA reads as TGTGCCAGCTCCAGACAACCCAATACGGATACGCAGTATTTT. Its protein product is CASSRQPNTDTQYF.

The chain couples TRBV6-1 to TRBJ1-1, with no clear D. V shed 4 bases and J shed 8 bases, with 14 bases lying between them. Germline V gene lookup returns CDR1 MNHNS and CDR2 SASEGT. This CDR3 has 13 residues. The CDR3 nucleotides read TGTGCCAGCAGTGGTGGGAGCGGGCCAGAAGCTTTCTTT. Amino acid sequence: CASSGGSGPEAFF.

This clonotype counts as medium-sized. The J gene is TRBJ1-5, the V gene TRBV28, with D unclear. The V end was cut by 8 bases, the J end by 1 base, with 6 bases between. Germline V lookup: CDR1 MDHEN, CDR2 SYDVKM. The CDR3 contains 12 residues. CDR3: CASDTSNQPQHF. CDR3 coding DNA: TGTGCCAGCGATACAAGCAATCAGCCCCAGCATTTT.

This clonotype has ten or more counts. J is TRBJ1-1 and V is TRBV5-1, with D unclear. Germline values: CDR1 SGHRS, CDR2 YFSETQ. Trimming removed 1 base from V and 0 bases from J, with 10 bases in between. This CDR3 region has 15 residues. The DNA for the CDR3 is TGCGCCAGCAGCTTGCAGGCAGGTTTGAACACTGAAGCTTTCTTT. Amino acids: CASSLQAGLNTEAFF.

This clonotype was detected many times. J is TRBJ1-1 and V is TRBV7-8; no clear D. Germline CDR1 is SGHVS and CDR2 is FQNEAQ. Deletions cut 1 base from V and 11 bases from J, with 14 bases between. The CDR3 consists of 13 residues. CDR3 sequence reads: CASSLEDGLGAFF. The DNA for the CDR3 is TGTGCCAGCAGCTTAGAAGACGGACTGGGCGCTTTCTTT.

The rearrangement links TRBV18 to TRBJ2-5; D not resolved. CDR1 is KGHSH, CDR2 LQKENI, per germline. The CDR3 has 15 amino acids. Trimming stripped 5 bases from V and 2 bases from J, with 15 bases between. This chain's CDR3 is CASSISSTGQETQYF. CDR3 nucleotide sequence: TGTGCCAGCTCAATCAGCTCGACCGGGCAAGAGACCCAGTACTTC.

This clonotype was counted between two and nine times. The J gene is TRBJ1-1, the V gene TRBV5-1, with 9 bases matching TRBD1. The germline V gene encodes CDR1 SGHRS and CDR2 YFSETQ. After removal of 5 bases from V and 2 bases from J, the junction contained 4 bases not matched to a gene. This CDR3 region has 14 residues. The CDR3 region is CASRGQGENTEAFF. For the CDR3, the DNA is TGCGCCAGCAGGGGACAGGGAGAAAACACTGAAGCTTTCTTT.

There are many counts of this clonotype. J is TRBJ2-3 and V is TRBV5-1; D unresolved. Per the germline V gene, CDR1 is SGHRS and CDR2 is YFSETQ. The CDR3 runs to 12 residues. V was shortened by 5 bases and J by 2 bases, with 6 bases between the two germline ends. For the CDR3, the DNA is TGCGCCAGCAGAGACTTCACAGATACGCAGTATTTT. Its protein is CASRDFTDTQYF.

As for this clonotype: A much larger clone lies a single base off, so this may be a read error. Because it lacks the conserved phenylalanine or tryptophan at the end, this CDR3 is likely a read error. V is TRBV20-1 and J is TRBJ2-1, with TRBD2 identical over 10 bases. The trim removed 1 base at V and 10 bases at J, leaving 7 bases unmatched. From germline, CDR1 is DFQATT and CDR2 SNEGSKA (reference sequence). CDR3 length equals 14 residues. CDR3 loop: CSARVLAGVWEQFI. As DNA, the CDR3 is TGCAGTGCTAGAGTGCTAGCGGGAGTTTGGGAGCAGTTCATC.

This clonotype is termed medium-sized. V and J are TRBV7-3 and TRBJ2-1; 8 nucleotides agree with TRBD2. V dropped 3 bases and J dropped 7; count of bases not matched to a gene: 8. Germline V gene data show CDR1 as SGHTA and CDR2 as FQGTGA. The CDR3 has 15 residues. CDR3 sequence: CASSFTREVGNEQFF. The CDR3 nucleotides read TGTGCCAGCAGCTTCACGCGGGAGGTAGGGAATGAGCAGTTCTTC.

Ten or more counts support this clonotype. The CDR3 reads CASSRGTALSGANVLTF. The CDR3 DNA follows: TGCGCCAGCAGCCGAGGGACAGCGTTATCTGGGGCCAACGTCCTGACTTTC. V and J are TRBV4-1 and TRBJ2-6, with 7 nucleotides matching TRBD1. J gave up 1 base and V 4 bases, and 7 bases lay outside the gene matches. Germline values: CDR1 MGHRA, CDR2 YSYEKL. This CDR3 comprises 17 residues.

The chain uses TRBV12-3 or TRBV12-4 and TRBJ1-2; D remains ambiguous. V lost 3 bases and J lost 2, with 7 bases in between. The CDR3 length is 13 residues. The CDR3 DNA reads as TGTGCCAGCAGTTTTACACCCAACTATGGCTACACCTTC. Translation: CASSFTPNYGYTF.

This clonotype was observed a handful of times. The CDR3 does not end in the conserved phenylalanine or tryptophan, so this is likely a read error. The chain is built from TRBV28 and TRBJ2-3; 8 bases fit TRBD2. The CDR3 contains 18 residues. CDR1 MDHEN and CDR2 SYDVKM come from the germline V gene. V dropped 2 bases and J dropped 0; count of bases not matched to a gene: 10. The CDR3 nucleotides read TGTGCCAGCAGTTTAATCGGGGGTATAGCGGGAAGCACAGATACGCAGTATCTT. It is translated as CASSLIGGIAGSTDTQYL.

Of note for this clonotype: A clone one base away is much larger, so this may be a read error. The gene calls are TRBV29-1 and TRBJ1-5; TRBD1 matches at 7 bases. Germline V gene sequence: CDR1 SQVTM, CDR2 ANQGSEA. This CDR3 contains 14 residues. The CDR3 sequence is CSVRTGDGNQPQRF. DNA for the CDR3: TGCAGCGTTAGGACAGGAGATGGGAATCAGCCCCAGCGTTTT.

This clonotype was seen at least ten times. J is TRBJ2-1 and V is TRBV29-1; 14 positions match TRBD2. Per the germline V gene, CDR1 is SQVTM and CDR2 is ANQGSEA. CDR3 length: 14 residues. The V gene end was trimmed by 6 bases and the J gene end by 6 bases; junction bases not matched to a gene: 4. The CDR3 here is CSVPGLAGGNEQFF. The CDR3 nucleotides are TGCAGCGTCCCCGGACTAGCGGGAGGCAATGAGCAGTTCTTC.

This clonotype turned up a few times. The DNA for the CDR3 is TGTGCCAGCAGCTTTATCGACAGGGGTGGTTCACCCCTCCACTTT. Protein: CASSFIDRGGSPLHF. The J gene is TRBJ1-6, the V gene TRBV5-6, with 8 nucleotides matching TRBD1. The V and J ends lost 2 bases and 9 bases, in that order; junction bases with no gene match: 7. The CDR3 sequence is 15 residues long. Per germline, CDR1 SGHDT and CDR2 YYEEEE.

This clonotype was detected many times. This chain links TRBV7-9 with TRBJ2-4, with D uncertain. The V end was cut by 3 bases, the J end by 0 bases, with 9 bases between. Germline CDR1 reads SEHNR; CDR2 reads FQNEAQ (reference sequence). CDR3 length equals 15 residues. Written as DNA, the CDR3 is TGTGCCAGCAGCTTGGCTACCTTAGCCAAAAACATTCAGTACTTC. Translation: CASSLATLAKNIQYF.

This clonotype showed up many times. The rearrangement links TRBV18 to TRBJ1-5, with D uncertain. CDR1 and CDR2 (germline): KGHSH, LQKENI. The V end was cut by 6 bases, the J end by 0 bases, with 6 bases between. The CDR3 totals 13 residues. The CDR3 nucleotides read TGTGCCAGCTCGCCATATAGCAATCAGCCCCAGCATTTT. Protein: CASSPYSNQPQHF. Using reference TRBV18 and TRBJ1-5 for the parts outside the CDR3, the full variable domain is NAGVMQNPRHLVRRRGQEARLRCSPMKGHSHVYWYRQLPEEGLKFMVYLQKENIIDESGMPKERFSAEFPKEGPSILRIQQVVRGDSAAYFCASSPYSNQPQHFGDGTRLSIL.

The rearrangement joins TRBV28 to TRBJ1-5; possibly TRBD1 for D (5 bases). The CDR3 loop spans 16 amino acids. Trimming pared 3 bases from V and 1 base from J, leaving 13 bases between. Germline V gene data show CDR1 as MDHEN and CDR2 as SYDVKM. CDR3 coding DNA: TGTGCCAGCAGTTTGGGCGGGGGTAGAAGCAATCAGCCCCAGCATTTT. Translated: CASSLGGGRSNQPQHF.

This clonotype was detected only a few times. The chain couples TRBV20-1 to TRBJ2-7, with TRBD2 identical over 8 bases. The length of the CDR3 is 12 residues. The V gene's germline CDR1 is DFQATT and CDR2 SNEGSKA (reference sequence). Trimming cost V 3 bases and J 5 bases; bases outside gene matches: 3. For the CDR3, the DNA is TGCAGTGCTAGCGAGCGGGAGAACGAGCAGTACTTC. It yields the protein CSASERENEQYF.